Listed below are T cell receptor beta chains from one sample, sequenced in a study of blood T cell repertoires in COVID-19. TCRdb keeps only in-frame clones here, not all; method: immunoSEQ multiplex PCR. The data hold about 370,000 clones, with about 90% observed a single time. Input material: PBMCs or T cells enriched from blood (not recorded which). These receptors were collected from a woman aged 30 to 39 who had recovered from COVID-19. CDR3s include the opening cysteine and the closing phenylalanine or tryptophan. The D gene is left open where the match is weak. The size field is filled for only some rows; it gives once, few, many or a size class.

NA,NA,TRBJ1-5,17,TRBV19,TGTGCCAGTAGTATCCCTAGGGGGTTGGGCGACGGACAGCCCCAGCATTTT,CASSIPRGLGDGQPQHF
NA,TRBD1,TRBJ1-2,15,TRBV6-1,TGTGCCAGCAGTGAATTAGGACGACAGGGCGATGGCTACACCTTC,CASSELGRQGDGYTF
once,NA,TRBJ2-7,13,TRBV30,TGTGCCTGGAGGGGACTCGGATCCTACGAGCAGTACTTC,CAWRGLGSYEQYF
NA,NA,TRBJ2-2,14,TRBV19,TGTGCCAGTGAAATGGACCTAGCACCCGGGGAGCTGTTTTTT,CASEMDLAPGELFF
few,TRBD1,TRBJ2-1,16,TRBV18,TGTGCCAGCTCACTGCGGACAGGGGACCCCAGTAATGAGCAGTTCTTC,CASSLRTGDPSNEQFF
NA,NA,TRBJ1-5,14,TRBV5-8,TGTGCCAGCAGCTTCGTAGTCCCAAATCAGCCCCAGCATTTT,CASSFVVPNQPQHF
few,TRBD2,TRBJ2-7,15,TRBV6-5,TGTGCCAGCAGCCGGGCTAGCGGGGGGGCCTACGAGCAGTACTTC,CASSRASGGAYEQYF
NA,NA,TRBJ2-5,13,TRBV7-6,TGTGCCAGCAGCATGTGGACAGAAGAGACCCAGTACTTC,CASSMWTEETQYF
NA,NA,TRBJ2-1,16,TRBV12-1,TGTGCCAGCAGCCCCTCCGGGACTAGCGGCCCCAATGAGCAGTTCTTC,CASSPSGTSGPNEQFF
NA,TRBD1,TRBJ2-5,17,TRBV5-8,TGTGCCAGCAGCTTGGTGAGGGACAGTGCATTCCCAGGGACCCAGTACTTC,CASSLVRDSAFPGTQYF
NA,TRBD1,TRBJ1-2,16,TRBV19,TGTGCCAGTAGTTTCAACCGGGACAGGAGGCTCTATGGCTACACCTTC,CASSFNRDRRLYGYTF
NA,TRBD1,TRBJ1-5,16,TRBV28,TGTGCCAGCAGTTGGTCGGGACAGGCTAGCAATCAGCCCCAGCATTTT,CASSWSGQASNQPQHF
many,NA,TRBJ2-1,13,TRBV6-2/TRBV6-3,TGTGCCAGCAGTTTCGGAGATAACAATGAGCAGTTCTTC,CASSFGDNNEQFF
NA,TRBD2,TRBJ2-1,17,TRBV4-1,TGCGCCAGCAGCCAGGGGTCGGCTAGCGGGGGGGGCTATGAGCAGTTCTTC,CASSQGSASGGGYEQFF
NA,NA,TRBJ2-7,14,TRBV6-4,TGTGCCAGCAGTACAAACAGGGATTTCTACGAGCAGTACTTC,CASSTNRDFYEQYF
NA,TRBD2,TRBJ2-7,16,TRBV19,TGTGCCAGTAGTATACTAGCGGGAGGCAAACCAGCCAAGCAGTACTTC,CASSILAGGKPAKQYF
NA,NA,TRBJ2-1,12,TRBV12-5,TGTGCTAGTGGTTCCAGTGGTTTTGAGCAGTTCTTC,CASGSSGFEQFF
once,TRBD1,TRBJ1-6,14,TRBV7-6,TGTGCCAGCAGCATGGGACAGTATAATTCACCCCTCCACTTT,CASSMGQYNSPLHF
NA,NA,TRBJ1-5,16,TRBV12-5,TGTGCTAGTTTAAAGCAACCAGGGGTCCGCAATCAGCCCCAGCATTTT,CASLKQPGVRNQPQHF
NA,NA,TRBJ2-1,12,TRBV12-3/TRBV12-4,TGTGCCAGCAGTGAGAACGTAAATGAGCAGTTCTTC,CASSENVNEQFF
NA,TRBD1,TRBJ2-5,13,TRBV2,TGTGCCAGCAGTCGCGACAGGGCGGAGACCCAGTACTTC,CASSRDRAETQYF
NA,NA,TRBJ2-7,15,TRBV2,TGTGCCAGCAGCGCCCGTACGGTTTACTCCTACGAGCAGTACTTC,CASSARTVYSYEQYF
once,TRBD1,TRBJ1-2,14,TRBV6-5,TGTGCCAGCAGTCGACGGGGGACAGGGTATGGCTACACCTTC,CASSRRGTGYGYTF
few,NA,TRBJ1-3,12,TRBV11-1,TGTGCCAGCAGCTTACTTGGAAACACCATATATTTT,CASSLLGNTIYF
NA,NA,TRBJ1-1,18,TRBV6-2/TRBV6-3,TGTGCCAGCAGTAATCTCAAGGGGGAGGGGCACATATACACTGAAGCTTTCTTT,CASSNLKGEGHIYTEAFF
NA,NA,TRBJ1-1,14,TRBV7-8,TGTGCCAGCAGCTTACTGGACTTGAACACTGAAGCTTTCTTT,CASSLLDLNTEAFF
NA,NA,TRBJ2-7,13,TRBV6-5,TGTGCCAGTTGGGGCGGGGACTCCTACGAGCAGTACTTC,CASWGGDSYEQYF
NA,TRBD2,TRBJ2-3,15,TRBV13,TGTGCCAGCAGCTTAGACACGGGAGGGCGAGAGGCGCAGTATTTT,CASSLDTGGREAQYF
NA,NA,TRBJ1-2,14,TRBV2,TGTGCCAGCAGTGGAGGGACACCGATTCATGGCTACACCTTC,CASSGGTPIHGYTF
NA,NA,TRBJ1-3,16,TRBV9,TGTGCCAGCAGCGTAGCGGGGGGCATCGCTGGAAACACCATATATTTT,CASSVAGGIAGNTIYF
NA,TRBD1,TRBJ1-4,12,TRBV15,TGTGCCACCGGGACAGCTAATGAAAAACTGTTTTTT,CATGTANEKLFF
NA,TRBD1,TRBJ1-1,16,TRBV19,TGTGCCAGTAGTGGGACAGGGGCCGGGGAGAGCACTGAAGCTTTCTTT,CASSGTGAGESTEAFF
NA,TRBD1,TRBJ1-3,15,TRBV6-5,TGTGCCATCAAGCAGACAGGGGCGACCGGAAACACCATATATTTT,CAIKQTGATGNTIYF
NA,NA,TRBJ1-1,14,TRBV28,TGTGCCAGCAGTCCCCCGGTTTGGAGCACTGAAGCTTTCTTT,CASSPPVWSTEAFF
NA,TRBD1,TRBJ1-1,16,TRBV6-2/TRBV6-3,TGTGCCAGCAGTTCCGGGACAGGGGGCCTTAACACTGAAGCTTTCTTT,CASSSGTGGLNTEAFF
NA,NA,TRBJ1-4,13,TRBV28,TGTGCCAGGAATACAGGGTTGGATGAAAAACTGTTTTTT,CARNTGLDEKLFF
NA,NA,TRBJ2-4,13,TRBV5-4,TGTGCCAGCAGATTGTGGGGCGGCAACATTCAGTACTTC,CASRLWGGNIQYF
NA,NA,TRBJ2-2,14,TRBV7-9,TGTGCCAGCAGGGCTGACAGGAACACCGGGGAGCTGTTTTTT,CASRADRNTGELFF
once,TRBD1,TRBJ2-5,17,TRBV4-1,TGCGCCAGCAGCCAAGATTCAGGGGGCCGCCACGGGGAGACCCAGTACTTC,CASSQDSGGRHGETQYF
NA,NA,TRBJ1-5,19,TRBV7-2,TGTGCCAGCAGCCACCTTATCGGGGTAAACCACCTGGAAAATCAGCCCCAGCATTTT,CASSHLIGVNHLENQPQHF
NA,NA,TRBJ2-3,12,TRBV12-3/TRBV12-4,TGTGCCAGCAGCTCTTTCAGGGATACGCAGTATTTT,CASSSFRDTQYF
NA,NA,TRBJ2-3,12,TRBV12-3/TRBV12-4,TGTGCCAGCAGTTCGGGGGGCAATACGCAGTATTTT,CASSSGGNTQYF